Listed below are T cell receptor beta chains from one sample, sequenced in a study of T cell changes during pregnancy in multiple sclerosis. Clones were read by immunoSEQ multiplex PCR, and TCRdb kept only the in-frame ones, dropping some. The table lists about 100,000 clones, around 93% of them singletons. The sequences come from peripheral blood, collected before pregnancy. All receptors derive from a female donor with multiple sclerosis, enrolled in a pregnancy study. Both conserved end residues are part of each CDR3. Fields, in order: J gene, CDR3 length, V gene, clone size, D gene, CDR3 protein, CDR3 DNA. The D gene is left open where the match is weak. A row's size may be missing; if present it is once, few, many or a size class.

J gene: TRBJ2-3; CDR3 length: 16; V gene: TRBV5-1; clone size: -; D gene: -; CDR3 protein: CASSSSAIIRTDTQYF; CDR3 DNA: TGCGCCAGCAGCTCCTCCGCTATTATAAGAACAGATACGCAGTATTTT
J gene: TRBJ2-1; CDR3 length: 14; V gene: TRBV9; clone size: -; D gene: TRBD2; CDR3 protein: CASSVSGTSYEQFF; CDR3 DNA: TGTGCCAGCAGCGTTTCCGGGACTAGCTATGAGCAGTTCTTC
J gene: TRBJ2-1; CDR3 length: 15; V gene: TRBV25-1; clone size: -; D gene: TRBD2; CDR3 protein: CASSGLAGGDNEQFF; CDR3 DNA: TGTGCCAGCAGTGGTTTAGCGGGAGGGGACAATGAGCAGTTCTTC
J gene: TRBJ2-7; CDR3 length: 14; V gene: TRBV5-4; clone size: -; D gene: TRBD1; CDR3 protein: CASSRDRSSYEQYF; CDR3 DNA: TGTGCCAGCAGCCGGGACAGAAGCTCCTACGAGCAGTACTTC
J gene: TRBJ1-5; CDR3 length: 14; V gene: TRBV19; clone size: -; D gene: -; CDR3 protein: CASRQTVSNQPQHF; CDR3 DNA: TGTGCCAGCCGCCAGACAGTGAGCAATCAGCCCCAGCATTTT
J gene: TRBJ1-2; CDR3 length: 16; V gene: TRBV6-6; clone size: once; D gene: -; CDR3 protein: CASSYDRTTKYYGYTF; CDR3 DNA: TGTGCCAGCAGTTACGATAGGACAACCAAATACTATGGCTACACCTTC
J gene: TRBJ1-3; CDR3 length: 14; V gene: TRBV4-3; clone size: -; D gene: -; CDR3 protein: CASSQERDGNTIYF; CDR3 DNA: TGCGCCAGCAGCCAAGAACGAGATGGAAACACCATATATTTT
J gene: TRBJ2-2; CDR3 length: 13; V gene: TRBV30; clone size: -; D gene: -; CDR3 protein: CAWSVGGPGELFF; CDR3 DNA: TGTGCCTGGAGTGTAGGGGGTCCCGGGGAGCTGTTTTTT
J gene: TRBJ2-2; CDR3 length: 17; V gene: TRBV7-8; clone size: -; D gene: -; CDR3 protein: CASSQTSVRGNTGELFF; CDR3 DNA: TGTGCCAGCAGCCAGACGAGTGTTCGCGGGAACACCGGGGAGCTGTTTTTT
J gene: TRBJ2-4; CDR3 length: 15; V gene: TRBV5-1; clone size: -; D gene: TRBD1; CDR3 protein: CASSNGDRDSNIQYF; CDR3 DNA: TGCGCCAGCAGCAACGGGGACAGGGATTCAAACATTCAGTACTTC
J gene: TRBJ1-1; CDR3 length: 17; V gene: TRBV5-4; clone size: -; D gene: TRBD1; CDR3 protein: CASSLWGSGGVNTEAFF; CDR3 DNA: TGTGCCAGCAGCTTGTGGGGCTCAGGGGGCGTGAACACTGAAGCTTTCTTT
J gene: TRBJ2-7; CDR3 length: 13; V gene: TRBV10-3; clone size: -; D gene: -; CDR3 protein: CAIKNGSAYEQYF; CDR3 DNA: TGTGCCATCAAGAACGGGAGTGCCTACGAGCAGTACTTC
J gene: TRBJ2-1; CDR3 length: 16; V gene: TRBV14; clone size: -; D gene: -; CDR3 protein: CASSPLASNQYNEQFF; CDR3 DNA: TGTGCCAGCAGCCCCCTCGCTAGCAACCAATACAATGAGCAGTTCTTC
J gene: TRBJ2-1; CDR3 length: 15; V gene: TRBV6-5; clone size: -; D gene: TRBD2; CDR3 protein: CASRLDWYSGSEQFF; CDR3 DNA: TGTGCCAGCAGGCTCGACTGGTATAGCGGGAGTGAGCAGTTCTTC
J gene: TRBJ2-1; CDR3 length: 15; V gene: TRBV7-8; clone size: -; D gene: -; CDR3 protein: CASSPEGRTYNEQFF; CDR3 DNA: TGTGCCAGCAGCCCGGAGGGGCGTACCTACAATGAGCAGTTCTTC
J gene: TRBJ2-7; CDR3 length: 14; V gene: TRBV5-1; clone size: -; D gene: -; CDR3 protein: CASSSGQFPYEQYF; CDR3 DNA: TGCGCCAGCAGCTCCGGACAGTTTCCATACGAGCAGTACTTC
J gene: TRBJ1-5; CDR3 length: 17; V gene: TRBV4-2; clone size: once; D gene: -; CDR3 protein: CASSQREQGRNNQPQHF; CDR3 DNA: TGTGCCAGCAGCCAAAGGGAACAGGGACGAAACAATCAGCCCCAGCATTTT
J gene: TRBJ2-5; CDR3 length: 13; V gene: TRBV28; clone size: -; D gene: -; CDR3 protein: CASSSGDQETQYF; CDR3 DNA: TGTGCCAGCAGTTCCGGTGATCAAGAGACCCAGTACTTC
J gene: TRBJ1-5; CDR3 length: 15; V gene: TRBV28; clone size: few; D gene: -; CDR3 protein: CASRRLAGVGQPQHF; CDR3 DNA: TGTGCCAGCAGGCGGTTAGCGGGGGTAGGTCAGCCCCAGCATTTT
J gene: TRBJ1-5; CDR3 length: 17; V gene: TRBV9; clone size: -; D gene: -; CDR3 protein: CASSVTPGPGSNQPQHF; CDR3 DNA: TGTGCCAGCAGCGTAACCCCCGGCCCGGGGAGCAATCAGCCCCAGCATTTT
J gene: TRBJ1-3; CDR3 length: 18; V gene: TRBV5-1; clone size: -; D gene: -; CDR3 protein: CASSSGQIRAVSGNTIYF; CDR3 DNA: TGCGCCAGCAGCTCCGGACAGATTCGGGCTGTCTCTGGAAACACCATATATTTT
J gene: TRBJ2-1; CDR3 length: 15; V gene: TRBV27; clone size: -; D gene: -; CDR3 protein: CASSFVRKRYNEQFF; CDR3 DNA: TGTGCCAGCAGTTTCGTGAGGAAACGATACAATGAGCAGTTCTTC
J gene: TRBJ2-4; CDR3 length: 13; V gene: TRBV19; clone size: -; D gene: -; CDR3 protein: CASSSVGRLGAYF; CDR3 DNA: TGTGCCAGTAGTAGCGTGGGCAGATTAGGTGCGTACTTC
J gene: TRBJ1-1; CDR3 length: 14; V gene: TRBV2; clone size: -; D gene: TRBD1; CDR3 protein: CASSGQGWRTEAFF; CDR3 DNA: TGTGCCAGCAGTGGACAGGGTTGGCGAACTGAAGCTTTCTTT
J gene: TRBJ1-4; CDR3 length: 13; V gene: TRBV27; clone size: -; D gene: -; CDR3 protein: CASRAGSVEELFF; CDR3 DNA: TGTGCCAGCAGGGCGGGGTCTGTAGAGGAACTGTTTTTT
J gene: TRBJ2-1; CDR3 length: 16; V gene: TRBV6-4; clone size: few; D gene: -; CDR3 protein: CASSDQRTSSYNEQFF; CDR3 DNA: TGTGCCAGCAGTGATCAGCGGACGAGCTCCTACAATGAGCAGTTCTTC
J gene: TRBJ2-3; CDR3 length: 17; V gene: TRBV6-1; clone size: -; D gene: TRBD2; CDR3 protein: CASSETGTNHIPDTQYF; CDR3 DNA: TGTGCCAGCAGTGAAACGGGGACTAACCACATCCCAGATACGCAGTATTTT
J gene: TRBJ1-4; CDR3 length: 17; V gene: TRBV4-3; clone size: -; D gene: -; CDR3 protein: CASSQGAGLLTNEKLFF; CDR3 DNA: TGCGCCAGCAGCCAAGGGGCAGGGCTACTTACTAATGAAAAACTGTTTTTT
J gene: TRBJ2-5; CDR3 length: 13; V gene: TRBV6-1; clone size: -; D gene: -; CDR3 protein: CASGSSGQETQYF; CDR3 DNA: TGTGCCAGCGGATCGTCGGGGCAAGAGACCCAGTACTTC
J gene: TRBJ1-1; CDR3 length: 16; V gene: TRBV4-1; clone size: -; D gene: TRBD1; CDR3 protein: CASSQVSGRGPTEAFF; CDR3 DNA: TGCGCCAGCAGCCAAGTTTCCGGCAGGGGGCCAACTGAAGCTTTCTTT
J gene: TRBJ1-2; CDR3 length: 14; V gene: TRBV30; clone size: -; D gene: TRBD1; CDR3 protein: CAWSASTGGAGYTF; CDR3 DNA: TGTGCCTGGAGTGCTTCGACAGGGGGCGCGGGCTACACCTTC
J gene: TRBJ1-1; CDR3 length: 16; V gene: TRBV2; clone size: once; D gene: -; CDR3 protein: CASSERGPGGRTEAFF; CDR3 DNA: TGTGCCAGCAGTGAAAGAGGGCCGGGCGGGAGAACTGAAGCTTTCTTT
J gene: TRBJ2-4; CDR3 length: 12; V gene: TRBV7-9; clone size: -; D gene: -; CDR3 protein: CASSLGAHIQYF; CDR3 DNA: TGTGCCAGCAGCTTGGGGGCCCACATTCAGTACTTC
J gene: TRBJ2-2; CDR3 length: 12; V gene: TRBV29-1; clone size: -; D gene: -; CDR3 protein: CSVDVNTGELFF; CDR3 DNA: TGCAGCGTTGACGTCAACACCGGGGAGCTGTTTTTT
J gene: TRBJ1-3; CDR3 length: 15; V gene: TRBV9; clone size: few; D gene: -; CDR3 protein: CASSVDTGAGNTIYF; CDR3 DNA: TGTGCCAGCAGCGTAGACACCGGGGCTGGAAACACCATATATTTT